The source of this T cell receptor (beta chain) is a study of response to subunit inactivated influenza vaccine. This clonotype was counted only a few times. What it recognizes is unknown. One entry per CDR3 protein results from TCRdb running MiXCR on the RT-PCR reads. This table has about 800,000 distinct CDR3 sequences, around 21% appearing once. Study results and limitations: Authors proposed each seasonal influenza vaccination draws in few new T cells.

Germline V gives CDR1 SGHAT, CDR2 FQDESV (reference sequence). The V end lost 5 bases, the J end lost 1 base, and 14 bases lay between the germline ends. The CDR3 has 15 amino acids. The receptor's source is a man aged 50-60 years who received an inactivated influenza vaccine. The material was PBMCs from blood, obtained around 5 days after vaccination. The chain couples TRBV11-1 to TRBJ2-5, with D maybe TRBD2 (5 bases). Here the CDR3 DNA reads TGTGCCAGCAGCCGACATGGAGGTAGCCAAGAGACCCAGTACTTC. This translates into CASSRHGGSQETQYF.